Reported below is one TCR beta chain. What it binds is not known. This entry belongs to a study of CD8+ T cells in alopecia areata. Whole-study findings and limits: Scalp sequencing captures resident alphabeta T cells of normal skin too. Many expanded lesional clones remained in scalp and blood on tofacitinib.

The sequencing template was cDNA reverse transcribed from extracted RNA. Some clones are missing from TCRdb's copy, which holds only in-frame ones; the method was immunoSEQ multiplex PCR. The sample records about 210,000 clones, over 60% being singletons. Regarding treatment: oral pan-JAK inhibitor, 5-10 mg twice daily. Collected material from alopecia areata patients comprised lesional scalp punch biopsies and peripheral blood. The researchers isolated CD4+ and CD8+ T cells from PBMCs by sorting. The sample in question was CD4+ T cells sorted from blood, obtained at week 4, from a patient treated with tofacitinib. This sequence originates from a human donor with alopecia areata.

The CDR3 nucleotides are TGTGCCAGCAGCTTGGACAGGCCCGTCGGTGGCTACACCTTC. Protein: CASSLDRPVGGYTF. The chain joins TRBV5-4 to TRBJ1-2, with D maybe TRBD1 (5 bases). V was trimmed by 0 bases and J by 7 bases, leaving 13 bases between them. The CDR3 contains 14 residues. Germline loops: CDR1 SGHNT, CDR2 YYREEE (reference sequence).